This T cell receptor (beta chain) comes out of a study of blood T cell repertoires in COVID-19. The wider study: The samples span acute and convalescent COVID-19 from the United States, Italy and Spain. T cells, B-cell-depleted T cells, or PBMCs supplied cDNA or gDNA.

Under the authors' procedure: Using reference gene primer amplification, nucleated cell counts were estimated. This table comes from immunoSEQ multiplex PCR, and its TCRdb copy is limited to in-frame clones, with some not included. V, J and clone size derive from that table, while D and trimming were established from the DNA sequence. Of around 370,000 clones listed, 87% are singletons. J lost 5 bases, V lost 5 bases, and 7 bases had no gene match. The CDR3 has 13 amino acids. CDR1 and CDR2 from the germline V gene are SGDLS and YYNGEE. Seattle patients were enrolled during active infection and followed longitudinally.

The origin of this receptor is a woman in her forties or fifties with COVID-19, enrolled during active disease. The J gene is TRBJ2-7, the V gene TRBV9; 7 bases align to TRBD1. The sample comprised peripheral blood. DNA of the CDR3: TGTGCCAGCAGTTTGACAGGGACGGACGAGCAGTACTTC. Protein sequence: CASSLTGTDEQYF.